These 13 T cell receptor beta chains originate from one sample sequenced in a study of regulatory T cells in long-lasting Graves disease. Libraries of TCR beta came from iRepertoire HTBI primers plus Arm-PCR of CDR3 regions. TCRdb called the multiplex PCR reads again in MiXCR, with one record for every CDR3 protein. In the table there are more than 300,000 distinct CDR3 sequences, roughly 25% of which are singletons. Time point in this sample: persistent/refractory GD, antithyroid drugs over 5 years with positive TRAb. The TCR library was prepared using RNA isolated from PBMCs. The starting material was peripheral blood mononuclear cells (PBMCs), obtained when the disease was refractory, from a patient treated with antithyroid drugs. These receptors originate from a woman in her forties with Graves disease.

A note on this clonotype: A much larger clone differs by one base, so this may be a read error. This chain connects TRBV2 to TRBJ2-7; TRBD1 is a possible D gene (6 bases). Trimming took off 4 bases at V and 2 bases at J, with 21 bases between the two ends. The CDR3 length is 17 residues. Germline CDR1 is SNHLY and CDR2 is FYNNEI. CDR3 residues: CASSGAGGPGHPYEQYF. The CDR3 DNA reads TGTGCCAGCAGTGGAGCCGGAGGACCGGGACACCCCTACGAGCAGTACTTC.

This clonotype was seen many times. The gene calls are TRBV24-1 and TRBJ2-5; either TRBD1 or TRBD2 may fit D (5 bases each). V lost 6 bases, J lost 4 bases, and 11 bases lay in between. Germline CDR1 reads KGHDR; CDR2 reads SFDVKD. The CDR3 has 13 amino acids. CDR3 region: CATSRGAGETQYF. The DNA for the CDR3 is TGTGCCACCAGTAGAGGGGCTGGAGAGACCCAGTACTTC.

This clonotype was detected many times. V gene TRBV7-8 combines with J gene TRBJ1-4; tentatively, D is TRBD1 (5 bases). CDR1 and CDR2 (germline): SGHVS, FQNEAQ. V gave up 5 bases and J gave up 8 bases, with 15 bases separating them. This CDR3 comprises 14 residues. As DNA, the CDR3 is TGTGCCAGCAGCCGAACTGAGGGGAGAGAAAAACTGTTTTTT. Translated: CASSRTEGREKLFF. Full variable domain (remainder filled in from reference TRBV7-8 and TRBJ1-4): GAGVSQSPRYKVAKRGQDVALRCDPISGHVSLFWYQQALGQGPEFLTYFQNEAQLDKSGLPSDRFFAERPEGSVSTLKIQRTQQEDSAVYLCASSRTEGREKLFFGSGTQLSVL.

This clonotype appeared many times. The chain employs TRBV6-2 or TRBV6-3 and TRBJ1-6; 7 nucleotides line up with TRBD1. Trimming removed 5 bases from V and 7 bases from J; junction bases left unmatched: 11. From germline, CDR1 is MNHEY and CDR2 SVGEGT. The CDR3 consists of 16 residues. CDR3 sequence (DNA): TGTGCCAGCAGTCCTCGGACAGGTCCCCTCAATTCACCCCTCCACTTT. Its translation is CASSPRTGPLNSPLHF.

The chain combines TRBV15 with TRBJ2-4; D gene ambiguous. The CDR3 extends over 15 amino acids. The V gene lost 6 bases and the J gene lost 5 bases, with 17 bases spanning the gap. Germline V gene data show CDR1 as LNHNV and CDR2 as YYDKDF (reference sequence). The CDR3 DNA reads TGTGCCACCAGAAAAAAACGGGCGGTCGAAAACATTCAGTACTTC. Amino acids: CATRKKRAVENIQYF.

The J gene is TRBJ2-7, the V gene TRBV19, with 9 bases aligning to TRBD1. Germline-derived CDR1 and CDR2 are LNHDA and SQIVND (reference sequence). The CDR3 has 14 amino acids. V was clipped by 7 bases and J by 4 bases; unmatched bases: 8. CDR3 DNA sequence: TGTGCCAGTACTCCGGGACAGGGTGTATACGAGCAGTACTTC. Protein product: CASTPGQGVYEQYF. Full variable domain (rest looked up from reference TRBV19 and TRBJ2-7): DGGITQSPKYLFRKEGQNVTLSCEQNLNHDAMYWYRQDPGQGLRLIYYSQIVNDFQKGDIAEGYSVSREKKESFPLTVTSAQKNPTAFYLCASTPGQGVYEQYFGPGTRLTVT.

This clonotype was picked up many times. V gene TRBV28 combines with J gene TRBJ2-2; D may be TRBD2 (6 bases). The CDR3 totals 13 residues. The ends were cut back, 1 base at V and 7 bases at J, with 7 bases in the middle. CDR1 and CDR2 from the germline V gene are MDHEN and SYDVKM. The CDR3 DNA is TGTGCCAGCAGTTTATTGGGAGGCGGGGAGCTGTTTTTT. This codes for CASSLLGGGELFF.

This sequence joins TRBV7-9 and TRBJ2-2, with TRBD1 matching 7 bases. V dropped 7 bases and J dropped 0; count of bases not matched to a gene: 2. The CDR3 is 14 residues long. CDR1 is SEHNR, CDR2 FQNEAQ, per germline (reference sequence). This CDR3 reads CASMGTANTGELFF. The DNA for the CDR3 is TGTGCCAGCATGGGGACAGCGAACACCGGGGAGCTGTTTTTT.

The CDR3 here is CAWSDSLGGELFF. The CDR3 nucleotides read TGTGCCTGGTCTGACTCTTTGGGCGGGGAGCTGTTTTTT. This rearrangement joins TRBV30 to TRBJ2-2; no clear D. Germline CDR1 and CDR2: GTSNPN and SVGIG (reference sequence). Trimming shortened V by 5 bases and J by 7 bases, and 14 bases separated the two germline ends. The length of the CDR3 is 13 residues.

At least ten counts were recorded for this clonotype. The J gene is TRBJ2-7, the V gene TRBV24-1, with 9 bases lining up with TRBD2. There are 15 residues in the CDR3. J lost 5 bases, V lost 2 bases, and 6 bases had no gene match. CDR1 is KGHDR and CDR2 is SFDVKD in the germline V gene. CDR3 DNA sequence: TGTGCCACCAGTGATTCGAGCGGGAGGACGCACGAGCAGTACTTC. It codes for CATSDSSGRTHEQYF.

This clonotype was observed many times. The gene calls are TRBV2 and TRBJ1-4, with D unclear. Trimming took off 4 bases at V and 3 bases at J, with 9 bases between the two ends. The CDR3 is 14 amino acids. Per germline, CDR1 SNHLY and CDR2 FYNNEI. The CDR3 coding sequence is TGTGCCAGCAGTGGTGCCACCTCTAATGAAAAACTGTTTTTT. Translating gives CASSGATSNEKLFF.

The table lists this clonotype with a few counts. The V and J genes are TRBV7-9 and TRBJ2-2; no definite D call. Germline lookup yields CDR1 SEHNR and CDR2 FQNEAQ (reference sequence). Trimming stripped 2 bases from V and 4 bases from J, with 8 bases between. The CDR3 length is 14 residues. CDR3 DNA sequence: TGTGCCAGCAGCTTATTTTCAGCCACCGGGGAGCTGTTTTTT. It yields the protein CASSLFSATGELFF.

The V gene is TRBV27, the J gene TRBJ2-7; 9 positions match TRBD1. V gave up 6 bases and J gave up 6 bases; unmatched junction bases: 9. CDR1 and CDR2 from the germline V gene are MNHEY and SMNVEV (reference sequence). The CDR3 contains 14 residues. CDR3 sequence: CASRDRGFLGEQYF. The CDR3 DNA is TGTGCCAGCAGGGACAGGGGATTTCTCGGCGAGCAGTACTTC.